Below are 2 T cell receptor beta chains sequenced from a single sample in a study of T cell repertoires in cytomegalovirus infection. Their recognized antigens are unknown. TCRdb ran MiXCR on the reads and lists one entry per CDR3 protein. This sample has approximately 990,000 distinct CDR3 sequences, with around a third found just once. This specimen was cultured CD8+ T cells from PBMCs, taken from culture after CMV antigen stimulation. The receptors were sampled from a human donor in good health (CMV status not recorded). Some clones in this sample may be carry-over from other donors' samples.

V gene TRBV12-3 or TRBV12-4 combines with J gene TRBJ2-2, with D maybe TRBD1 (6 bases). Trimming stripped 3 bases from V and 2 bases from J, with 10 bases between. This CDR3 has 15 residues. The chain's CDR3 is CASSLWDKNTGELFF. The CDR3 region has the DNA TGTGCCAGCAGTTTGTGGGACAAAAACACCGGGGAGCTGTTTTTT.

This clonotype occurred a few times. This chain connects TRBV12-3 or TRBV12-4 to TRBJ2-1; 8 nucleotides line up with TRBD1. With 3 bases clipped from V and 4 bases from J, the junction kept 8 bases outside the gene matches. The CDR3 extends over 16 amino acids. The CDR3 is CASSFRGTGAYNEQFF. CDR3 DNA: TGTGCCAGCAGTTTTCGGGGGACAGGAGCTTACAATGAGCAGTTCTTC.